The clone carrying this T cell receptor beta chain was found many times. The junction does not match germline at one end; this may be a read error. This sample is part of a study of T-cell reconstitution after alpha-beta-depleted transplantation in children. CDR1 SQVTM and CDR2 ANQGSEA come from the germline V gene. The CDR3 loop spans 15 amino acids. Construction of the TCRbeta library involved unique molecular identifiers. One entry per CDR3 protein, called by TCRdb with MiXCR from the PCR reads. Of over 90,000 distinct CDR3 sequences in the sample, 4.5% to 7.5% were seen once. Specimen: PBMCs, mostly from graft donor cells, collected 60 days after TCRalphabeta/CD19-depleted stem cell transplant. The TCR was taken from a female patient aged 2-10 years who had a stem cell transplant for Fanconi anemia, so the T cells may come from the graft donor. V usage is TRBV29-1 and J usage is TRBJ2-2; a possible D gene is TRBD2 (5 bases). Written as DNA, the CDR3 is TGCAGCGTTGAAGACGTTGACGGGAACTCCGGGGAGCTGTTTTTT. Its translation is CSVEDVDGNSGELFF.